This TCR beta chain was obtained from a study of blood T cell repertoires in COVID-19. Study as a whole: Acute and convalescent COVID-19 specimens originated in the United States, Italy and Spain.

How the authors handled the data: Scientists estimated how many nucleated cells there were by amplifying reference gene primers. Generated by immunoSEQ multiplex PCR, the TCRdb table keeps only in-frame clones and is missing some. The V and J calls and clone size are taken from that table; D and trimming were inferred from the DNA. The data show about 270,000 clones, roughly 84% seen once. In its sample, this clone was seen many times. Sequencing was performed on peripheral blood. The sequence derives from a woman aged 18-30 years with acute or convalescent COVID-19.

The DNA of the CDR3 is TGTGCCACCAAGCGGGACAGGGGGCCCTATGGCTACACCTTC. This sequence encodes CATKRDRGPYGYTF. The rearrangement joins TRBV28 to TRBJ1-2; 12 bases are shared with TRBD1. After removal of 10 bases from V and 4 bases from J, the junction contained 7 bases not matched to a gene. The CDR3 is 14 residues long. Germline CDR1 reads MDHEN; CDR2 reads SYDVKM.